This T cell receptor beta chain was profiled in a study of blood T cell repertoires in COVID-19. Trimming removed 2 bases from V and 4 bases from J, with 8 bases in between. Germline assignment: CDR1 SGHRS and CDR2 YFSETQ. The CDR3 spans 13 residues. Clones were sequenced by immunoSEQ multiplex PCR, and TCRdb holds only the in-frame ones, with some missing. The sample consists of 150,000 to 200,000 clones, roughly 84% of them appearing once. V usage is TRBV5-1 and J usage is TRBJ2-3, with D unresolved. This sequence originates from a woman in her sixties who had recovered from COVID-19. What was sequenced was PBMCs or T cells enriched from blood (not recorded which). The CDR3 protein is CASSFTTADTQYF. CDR3 DNA: TGCGCCAGCAGCTTTACTACGGCAGATACGCAGTATTTT.